This T cell receptor beta chain originates from a study of T cell responses to AZD1222 COVID-19 vaccine. Overall study results and limits: Mostly white British, mostly female donors; authors suggested clonal diversity may be underestimated. Two doses of AZD1222 preceded a rise in Spike-specific TCR breadth and depth.

Measured with immunoSEQ multiplex PCR; TCRdb has only the in-frame clones, and not every one. The sample lists 45,000 or so clones, more than 80% occurring once. CDR1 SGHTA and CDR2 FQGNSA come from the germline V gene. The CDR3 consists of 14 residues. The ends were cut back, 4 bases at V and 0 bases at J, with 9 bases in the middle. For this clone: Its antigen is undetermined.

The receptor comes from an adult in good health. The sample in question was peripheral blood, obtained on day 0 of AZD1222 vaccination. V and J are TRBV7-2 and TRBJ1-1; D not certain. CDR3 nucleotides: TGTGCCAGCAGCTCCCAACCCTTGAACACTGAAGCTTTCTTT. As protein: CASSSQPLNTEAFF.